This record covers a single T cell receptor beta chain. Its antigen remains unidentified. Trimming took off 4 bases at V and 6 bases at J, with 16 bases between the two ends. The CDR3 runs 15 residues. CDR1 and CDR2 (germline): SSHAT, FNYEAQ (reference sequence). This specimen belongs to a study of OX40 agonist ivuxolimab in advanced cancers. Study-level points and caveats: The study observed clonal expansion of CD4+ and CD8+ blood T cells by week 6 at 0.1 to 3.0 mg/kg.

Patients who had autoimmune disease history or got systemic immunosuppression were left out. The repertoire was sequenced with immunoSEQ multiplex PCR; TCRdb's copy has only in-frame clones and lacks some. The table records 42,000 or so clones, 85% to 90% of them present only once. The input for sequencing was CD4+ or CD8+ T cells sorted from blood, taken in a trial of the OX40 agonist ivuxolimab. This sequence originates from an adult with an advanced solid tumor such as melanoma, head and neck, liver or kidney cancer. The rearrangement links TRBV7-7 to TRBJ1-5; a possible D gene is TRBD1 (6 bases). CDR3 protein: CASSSGQTRGQPQHF. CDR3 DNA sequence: TGTGCCAGCAGCTCCGGACAAACCAGGGGTCAGCCCCAGCATTTT.